These 10 T cell receptor beta chains were all obtained from the same sample, sequenced in a study of T cell changes during pregnancy in multiple sclerosis. Profiling relied on immunoSEQ multiplex PCR, and the TCRdb table lists in-frame clones only, not all of them. The sample includes approximately 30,000 clones, 91% of them seen just once. This specimen consisted of CD8+ T cells from peripheral blood mononuclear cells, obtained in the second trimester of pregnancy. The source of these receptors is a female donor in good health, enrolled as a control in a pregnancy study.

The chain joins TRBV5-6 to TRBJ1-2; D may be TRBD1 (5 bases). The CDR3 covers 13 residues. Per the germline V gene, CDR1 is SGHDT and CDR2 is YYEEEE. The V end was cut by 3 bases, the J end by 8 bases, with 14 bases between. The DNA for the CDR3 is TGTGCCAGCAGCTCGGGCAGGGAAATCGGCTACACCTTC. Translated: CASSSGREIGYTF.

The V and J genes are TRBV6-6 and TRBJ2-7, with D possibly TRBD1 on 6 matching bases. The CDR3 has 14 amino acids. V was cut by 7 bases and J by 0 bases, with 13 bases left in between. Per the germline V gene, CDR1 is MNHNY and CDR2 is SVGAGI (reference sequence). The CDR3 DNA reads as TGTGCCAGCACAGGGGAATACTTCTCCTACGAGCAGTACTTC. The encoded protein is CASTGEYFSYEQYF.

CDR3 bases: TGTGCCAGCACCGGCAGCGGACCGAGCTCCTACAATGAGCAGTTCTTC. Its translation: CASTGSGPSSYNEQFF. The chain combines TRBV2 with TRBJ2-1; TRBD2 might be the D (5 bases). CDR3 length equals 16 residues. In germline, CDR1 is SNHLY, CDR2 FYNNEI. V was clipped by 7 bases and J by 0 bases, with 16 bases between them.

The chain couples TRBV5-4 to TRBJ1-5; the D gene is possibly TRBD1 (5 bases). Germline CDR1 SGHNT, CDR2 YYREEE (reference sequence). V was trimmed by 4 bases and J by 4 bases, leaving 9 bases between them. The CDR3 loop spans 13 amino acids. CDR3: CASSLDKNQPQHF. The CDR3 DNA sequence: TGTGCCAGCAGCCTGGACAAGAATCAGCCCCAGCATTTT.

The sample holds one count of this clone. The chain is built from TRBV7-2 and TRBJ2-5; the match to TRBD2 covers 7 bases. The CDR3 runs 14 residues. The ends lost 4 bases at V and 7 bases at J; junction bases unmatched: 9. Germline-derived CDR1 and CDR2 are SGHTA and FQGNSA. CDR3 nucleotide sequence: TGTGCCAGCAGCTCGTCTAGCGGTAGCTGGACCCAGTACTTC. Residues: CASSSSSGSWTQYF.

V and J are TRBV27 and TRBJ1-5; D is uncertain. CDR1 is MNHEY, CDR2 SMNVEV, per germline (reference sequence). The ends were cut back, 2 bases at V and 16 bases at J, with 21 bases in the middle. The CDR3 is 14 residues long. The chain's CDR3 is CASSLSPLGATYHF. Written as DNA, the CDR3 is TGTGCCAGCAGTTTAAGCCCCTTAGGAGCTACCTATCATTTT.

Only one count was recorded for this clone. Here the CDR3 reads CASSTGEAFF. CDR3 in DNA: TGTGCCAGCAGTACGGGTGAAGCTTTCTTT. J is TRBJ1-1 and V is TRBV2; D gene unclear. Trimming left V 5 bases short and J 7 bases short, with 5 bases between. In germline, CDR1 is SNHLY, CDR2 FYNNEI. The CDR3 loop spans 10 amino acids.

The genes are TRBV7-3 and TRBJ2-7; D ambiguous. Looked up from germline, CDR1 is SGHTA and CDR2 is FQGTGA. Trimming removed 4 bases from V and 5 bases from J, with 18 bases in between. The CDR3 has 15 amino acids. CDR3: CASSSKPGLIHEQYF. The CDR3 DNA sequence: TGTGCCAGCAGCTCAAAGCCGGGTCTTATCCACGAGCAGTACTTC. Looking up the rest from reference TRBV7-3 and TRBJ2-7 gives the full variable domain: GAGVSQTPSNKVTEKGKYVELRCDPISGHTALYWYRQSLGQGPEFLIYFQGTGAADDSGLPNDRFFAVRPEGSVSTLKIQRTERGDSAVYLCASSSKPGLIHEQYFGPGTRLTVT.

The rearrangement links TRBV9 to TRBJ1-1, with 9 positions matching TRBD1. This CDR3 contains 15 residues. With V trimmed by 3 bases and J by 7 bases, 10 bases remained unmatched. Germline lookup yields CDR1 SGDLS and CDR2 YYNGEE. The CDR3 region has the DNA TGTGCCAGCAGCGCCACAGGGGGCCATACTAGTGAAGCTTTCTTT. It translates to CASSATGGHTSEAFF. The whole variable domain, remainder taken from reference TRBV9 and TRBJ1-1, is DSGVTQTPKHLITATGQRVTLRCSPRSGDLSVYWYQQSLDQGLQFLIQYYNGEERAKGNILERFSAQQFPDLHSELNLSSLELGDSALYFCASSATGGHTSEAFFGQGTRLTVV.

V usage is TRBV12-5 and J usage is TRBJ2-7; 7 positions match TRBD1. J gave up 4 bases and V 3 bases, and 6 bases lay outside the gene matches. Germline lookup yields CDR1 LGHNT and CDR2 FRNRAP. This CDR3 comprises 14 residues. The CDR3 coding sequence is TGTGCTAGTGGTTTATCGACAGGGTGGTACGAGCAGTACTTC. Translated: CASGLSTGWYEQYF.